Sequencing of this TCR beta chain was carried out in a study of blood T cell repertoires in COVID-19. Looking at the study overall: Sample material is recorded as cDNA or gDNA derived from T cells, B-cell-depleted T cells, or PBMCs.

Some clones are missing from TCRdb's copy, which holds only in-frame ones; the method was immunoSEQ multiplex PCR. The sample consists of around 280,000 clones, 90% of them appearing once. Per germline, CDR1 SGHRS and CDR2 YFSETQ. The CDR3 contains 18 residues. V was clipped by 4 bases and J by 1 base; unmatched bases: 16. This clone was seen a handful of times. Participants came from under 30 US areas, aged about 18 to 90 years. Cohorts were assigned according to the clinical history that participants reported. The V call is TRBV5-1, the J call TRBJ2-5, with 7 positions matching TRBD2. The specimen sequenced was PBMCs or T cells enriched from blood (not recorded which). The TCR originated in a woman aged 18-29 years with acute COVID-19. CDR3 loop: CASSTGLTGLSPQETQYF. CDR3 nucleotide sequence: TGCGCCAGCAGCACCGGCTTGACGGGACTATCTCCCCAAGAGACCCAGTACTTC.